This T cell receptor beta chain was observed in a study of T cell changes during pregnancy in multiple sclerosis. TCRdb's table, derived via immunoSEQ multiplex PCR, lists solely in-frame clones and lacks some. The sample lists approximately 69,000 clones; more than 85% were seen once. V lost 6 bases and J lost 4; bases outside the gene matches: 12. Germline lookup yields CDR1 SNHLY and CDR2 FYNNEI. This CDR3 is built from 17 residues. This TCR came from a female donor in good health, enrolled as a control in a pregnancy study. The chain links TRBV2 to TRBJ2-2, with 9 bases matching TRBD2. This specimen was CD4+ T cells from peripheral blood mononuclear cells, taken in the third trimester of pregnancy. The CDR3 nucleotides read TGTGCCAGCAGAGATAGGACTAGCGTACCGACCACCGGGGAGCTGTTTTTT. As protein: CASRDRTSVPTTGELFF.